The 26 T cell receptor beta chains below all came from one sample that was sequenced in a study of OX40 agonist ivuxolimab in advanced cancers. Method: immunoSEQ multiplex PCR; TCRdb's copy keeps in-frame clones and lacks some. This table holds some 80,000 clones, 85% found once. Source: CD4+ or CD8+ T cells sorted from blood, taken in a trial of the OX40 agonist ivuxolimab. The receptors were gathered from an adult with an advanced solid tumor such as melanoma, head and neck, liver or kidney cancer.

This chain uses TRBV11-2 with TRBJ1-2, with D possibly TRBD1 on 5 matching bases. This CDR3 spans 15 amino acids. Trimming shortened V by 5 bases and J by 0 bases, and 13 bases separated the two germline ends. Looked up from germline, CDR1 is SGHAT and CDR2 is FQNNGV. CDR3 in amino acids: CASSKQAIPNYGYTF. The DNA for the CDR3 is TGTGCCAGCAGCAAACAGGCGATCCCTAACTATGGCTACACCTTC.

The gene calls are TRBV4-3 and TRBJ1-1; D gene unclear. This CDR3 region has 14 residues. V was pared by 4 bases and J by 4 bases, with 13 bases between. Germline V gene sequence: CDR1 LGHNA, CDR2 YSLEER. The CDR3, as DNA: TGCGCCAGCAGCCTCGAACCCCGTTCCACTGAAGCTTTCTTT. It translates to CASSLEPRSTEAFF.

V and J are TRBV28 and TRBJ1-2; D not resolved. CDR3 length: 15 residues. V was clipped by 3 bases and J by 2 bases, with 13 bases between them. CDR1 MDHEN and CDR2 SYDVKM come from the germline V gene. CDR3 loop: CASSFFLAGNYGYTF. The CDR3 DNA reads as TGTGCCAGCAGTTTCTTCTTAGCAGGCAACTATGGCTACACCTTC.

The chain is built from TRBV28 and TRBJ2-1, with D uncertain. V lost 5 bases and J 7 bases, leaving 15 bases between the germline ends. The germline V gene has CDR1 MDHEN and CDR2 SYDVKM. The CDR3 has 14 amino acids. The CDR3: CASSLTGPVNEQFF. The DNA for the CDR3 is TGTGCCAGCAGTCTGACCGGGCCGGTAAATGAGCAGTTCTTC.

The CDR3 loop reads CASSLGGRGQEKLFF. The CDR3 DNA follows: TGTGCCAGCAGCTTAGGGGGCAGGGGACAAGAAAAACTGTTTTTT. The chain has TRBV7-2 and TRBJ1-4, with D tentatively TRBD1 (6 bases). The CDR3 sequence is 15 residues long. In germline, CDR1 is SGHTA, CDR2 FQGNSA. V lost 1 base to trimming and J lost 8 bases, with 14 bases between them.

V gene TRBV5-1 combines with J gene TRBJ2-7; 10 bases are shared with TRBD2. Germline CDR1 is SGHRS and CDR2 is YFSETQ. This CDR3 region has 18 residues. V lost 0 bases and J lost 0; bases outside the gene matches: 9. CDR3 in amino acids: CASSLVPAGGQTSYEQYF. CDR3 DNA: TGCGCCAGCAGCTTGGTTCCAGCGGGGGGGCAAACCTCCTACGAGCAGTACTTC.

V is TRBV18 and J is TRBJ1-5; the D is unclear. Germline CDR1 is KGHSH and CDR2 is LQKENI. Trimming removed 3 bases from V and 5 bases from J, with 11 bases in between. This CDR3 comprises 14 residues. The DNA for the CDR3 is TGTGCCAGCTCACCTGAGGTGGGCCATCAGCCCCAGCATTTT. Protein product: CASSPEVGHQPQHF. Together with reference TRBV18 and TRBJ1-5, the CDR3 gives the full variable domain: NAGVMQNPRHLVRRRGQEARLRCSPMKGHSHVYWYRQLPEEGLKFMVYLQKENIIDESGMPKERFSAEFPKEGPSILRIQQVVRGDSAAYFCASSPEVGHQPQHFGDGTRLSIL.

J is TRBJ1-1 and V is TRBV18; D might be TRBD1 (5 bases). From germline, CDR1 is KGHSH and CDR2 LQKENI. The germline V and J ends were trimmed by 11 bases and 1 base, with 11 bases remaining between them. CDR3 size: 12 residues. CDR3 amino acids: CAGAGTNTEAFF. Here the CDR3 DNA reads TGTGCCGGAGCAGGGACGAACACTGAAGCTTTCTTT.

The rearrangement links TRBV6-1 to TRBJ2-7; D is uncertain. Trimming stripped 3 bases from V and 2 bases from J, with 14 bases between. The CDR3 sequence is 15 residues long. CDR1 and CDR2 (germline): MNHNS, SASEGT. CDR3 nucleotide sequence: TGTGCCAGCAGTGATGTCAAGGCCCCACCCTACGAGCAGTACTTC. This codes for CASSDVKAPPYEQYF.

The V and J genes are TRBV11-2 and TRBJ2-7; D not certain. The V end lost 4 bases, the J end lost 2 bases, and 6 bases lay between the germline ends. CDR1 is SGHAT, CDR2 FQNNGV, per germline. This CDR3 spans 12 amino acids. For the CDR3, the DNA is TGTGCCAGCAGCTCAGTAACCTACGAGCAGTACTTC. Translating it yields CASSSVTYEQYF.

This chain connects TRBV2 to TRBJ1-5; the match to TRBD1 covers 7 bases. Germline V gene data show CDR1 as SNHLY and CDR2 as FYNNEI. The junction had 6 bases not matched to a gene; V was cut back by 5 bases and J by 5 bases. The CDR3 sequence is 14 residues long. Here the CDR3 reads CASSRQGSDQPQHF. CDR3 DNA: TGTGCCAGCAGTCGACAGGGTTCCGATCAGCCCCAGCATTTT.

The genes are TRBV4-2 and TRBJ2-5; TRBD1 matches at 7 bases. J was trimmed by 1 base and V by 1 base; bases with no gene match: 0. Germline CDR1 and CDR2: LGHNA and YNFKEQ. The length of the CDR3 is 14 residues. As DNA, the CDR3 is TGTGCCAGCAGCCAAGCAGGGGGCCAAGAGACCCAGTACTTC. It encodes CASSQAGGQETQYF.

CDR3 sequence: CASSGLGEAYNEQFF. Here the CDR3 DNA reads TGTGCCAGCAGTGGACTCGGCGAAGCCTACAATGAGCAGTTCTTC. The chain links TRBV6-6 to TRBJ2-1; D might be TRBD2 (5 bases). V lost 5 bases and J 2 bases, leaving 13 bases between the germline ends. The CDR3 has 15 amino acids. The germline CDR1 and CDR2 sequences are MNHNY and SVGAGI (reference sequence).

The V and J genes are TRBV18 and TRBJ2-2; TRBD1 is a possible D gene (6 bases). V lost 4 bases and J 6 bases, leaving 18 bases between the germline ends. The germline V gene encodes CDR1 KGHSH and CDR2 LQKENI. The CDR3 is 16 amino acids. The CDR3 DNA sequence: TGTGCCAGCTCACGGGGACACTCAAAGGGTCCCGGGGAGCTGTTTTTT. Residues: CASSRGHSKGPGELFF. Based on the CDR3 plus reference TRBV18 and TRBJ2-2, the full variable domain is NAGVMQNPRHLVRRRGQEARLRCSPMKGHSHVYWYRQLPEEGLKFMVYLQKENIIDESGMPKERFSAEFPKEGPSILRIQQVVRGDSAAYFCASSRGHSKGPGELFFGEGSRLTVL.

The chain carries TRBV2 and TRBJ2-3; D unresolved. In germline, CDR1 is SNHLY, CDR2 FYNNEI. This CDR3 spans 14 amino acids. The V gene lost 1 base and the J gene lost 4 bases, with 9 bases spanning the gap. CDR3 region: CASSEVAASDTQYF. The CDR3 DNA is TGTGCCAGCAGTGAAGTCGCGGCCTCAGATACGCAGTATTTT. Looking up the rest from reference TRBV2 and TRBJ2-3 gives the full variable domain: EPEVTQTPSHQVTQMGQEVILRCVPISNHLYFYWYRQILGQKVEFLVSFYNNEISEKSEIFDDQFSVERPDGSNFTLKIRSTKLEDSAMYFCASSEVAASDTQYFGPGTRLTVL.

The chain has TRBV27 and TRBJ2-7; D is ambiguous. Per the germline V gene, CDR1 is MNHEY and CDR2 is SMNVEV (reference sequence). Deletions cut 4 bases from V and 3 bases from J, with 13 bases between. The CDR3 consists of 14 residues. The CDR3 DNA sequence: TGTGCCAGCAGTTCGAACAGCCCTGGCTACGAGCAGTACTTC. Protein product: CASSSNSPGYEQYF.

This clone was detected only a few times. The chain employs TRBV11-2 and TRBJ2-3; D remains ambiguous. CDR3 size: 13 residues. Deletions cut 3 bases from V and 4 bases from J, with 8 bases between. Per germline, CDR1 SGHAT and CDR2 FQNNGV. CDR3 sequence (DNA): TGTGCCAGCAGCTTGGAGCGCCCAGATACGCAGTATTTT. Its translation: CASSLERPDTQYF.

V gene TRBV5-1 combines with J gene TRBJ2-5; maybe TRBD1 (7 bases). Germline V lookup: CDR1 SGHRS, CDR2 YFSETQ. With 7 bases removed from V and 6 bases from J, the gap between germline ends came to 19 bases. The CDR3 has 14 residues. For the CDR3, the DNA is TGCGCCAGCCACCCGGAGGCAGGGGGGCAGACCCAGTACTTC. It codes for CASHPEAGGQTQYF. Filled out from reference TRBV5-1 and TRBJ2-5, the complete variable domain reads KAGVTQTPRYLIKTRGQQVTLSCSPISGHRSVSWYQQTPGQGLQFLFEYFSETQRNKGNFPGRFSGRQFSNSRSEMNVSTLELGDSALYLCASHPEAGGQTQYFGPGTRLLVL.

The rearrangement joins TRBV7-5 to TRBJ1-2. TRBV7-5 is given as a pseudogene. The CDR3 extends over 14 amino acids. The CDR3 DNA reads TGTGTCAGAAGCTTGTCAAGAACGAGAGCGTGCTACACCTTC. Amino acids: CVRSLSRTRACYTF.

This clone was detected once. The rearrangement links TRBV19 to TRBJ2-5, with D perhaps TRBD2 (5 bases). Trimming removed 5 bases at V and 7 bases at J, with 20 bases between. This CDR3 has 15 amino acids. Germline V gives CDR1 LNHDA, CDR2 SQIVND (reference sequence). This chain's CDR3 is CASSPAGPGVGTQYF. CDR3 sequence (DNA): TGTGCCAGTAGTCCTGCGGGCCCCGGGGTCGGGACCCAGTACTTC.

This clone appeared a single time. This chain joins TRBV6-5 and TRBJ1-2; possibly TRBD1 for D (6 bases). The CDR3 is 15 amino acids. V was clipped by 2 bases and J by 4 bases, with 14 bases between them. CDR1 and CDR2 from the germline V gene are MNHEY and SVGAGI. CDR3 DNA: TGTGCCAGCAGTTACGCGGGGGGCACAAGCTATGGCTACACCTTC. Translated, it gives CASSYAGGTSYGYTF.

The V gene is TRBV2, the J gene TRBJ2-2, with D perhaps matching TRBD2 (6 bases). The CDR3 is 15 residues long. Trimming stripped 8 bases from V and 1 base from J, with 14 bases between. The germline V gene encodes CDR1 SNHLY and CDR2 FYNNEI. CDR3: CASHTMGGNTGELFF. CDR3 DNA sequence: TGTGCCAGCCACACCATGGGGGGGAACACCGGGGAGCTGTTTTTT.

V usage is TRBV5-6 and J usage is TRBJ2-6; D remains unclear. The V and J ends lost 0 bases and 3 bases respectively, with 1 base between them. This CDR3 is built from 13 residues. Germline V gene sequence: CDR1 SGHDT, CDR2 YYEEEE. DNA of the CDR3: TGTGCCAGCAGCTTGGTTGGGGCCAACGTCCTGACTTTC. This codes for CASSLVGANVLTF.

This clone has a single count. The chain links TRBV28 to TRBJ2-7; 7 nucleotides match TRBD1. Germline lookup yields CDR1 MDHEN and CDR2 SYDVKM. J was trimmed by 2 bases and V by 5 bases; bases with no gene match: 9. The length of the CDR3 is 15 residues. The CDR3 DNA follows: TGTGCCAGCAGTATTACCGGGACAGCGACCTACGAGCAGTACTTC. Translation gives CASSITGTATYEQYF. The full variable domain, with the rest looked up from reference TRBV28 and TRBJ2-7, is DVKVTQSSRYLVKRTGEKVFLECVQDMDHENMFWYRQDPGLGLRLIYFSYDVKMKEKGDIPEGYSVSREKKERFSLILESASTNQTSMYLCASSITGTATYEQYFGPGTRLTVT.

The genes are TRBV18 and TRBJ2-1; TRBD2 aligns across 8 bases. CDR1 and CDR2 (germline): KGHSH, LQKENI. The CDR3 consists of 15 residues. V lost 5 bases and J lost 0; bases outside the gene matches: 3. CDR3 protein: CASSERGSSYNEQFF. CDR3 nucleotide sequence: TGTGCCAGCTCAGAGCGGGGGAGCTCCTACAATGAGCAGTTCTTC.

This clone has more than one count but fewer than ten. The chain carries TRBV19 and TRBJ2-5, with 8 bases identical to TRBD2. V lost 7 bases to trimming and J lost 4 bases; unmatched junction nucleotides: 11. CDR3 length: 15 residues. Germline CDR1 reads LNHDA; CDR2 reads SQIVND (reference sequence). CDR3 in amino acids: CASTSGFGLAETQYF. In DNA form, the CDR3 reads TGTGCCAGTACTTCCGGGTTTGGACTAGCAGAGACCCAGTACTTC.